The 3 T cell receptor beta chains below all came from one sample that was sequenced in a study of spatial heterogeneity in lung cancer. The study, taken as a whole, reports: Counts of expanded alpha and beta TCRs within tumors tracked the tumor nonsynonymous mutation count.

These receptors' targets are unknown. TCRdb reprocessed the 5' RACE reads via MiXCR and lists one record per CDR3 protein. The sample lists 2,500 to 3,000 distinct CDR3 sequences; around 54% were seen once. Time point given: sample taken at primary tumor resection. Here the sequenced sample was lung tumor tissue, taken at surgery. These TCRs come from a male donor with early-stage non-small cell lung cancer.

This clonotype was detected a few times. The J gene is TRBJ2-6, the V gene TRBV7-3; perhaps TRBD1 as D (6 bases). The germline V gene has CDR1 SGHTA and CDR2 FQGTGA. Trimming took 5 bases from V and 2 from J, leaving 16 bases between them. The CDR3 totals 17 residues. The CDR3 protein is CASSTNPQGTGANVLTF. The CDR3 nucleotides are TGTGCCAGCAGCACTAACCCCCAGGGGACTGGGGCCAACGTCCTGACTTTC.

V usage is TRBV23-1 and J usage is TRBJ1-4; 11 positions agree with TRBD1. TRBV23-1 is recorded as an ORF, its role being uncertain. Losses at the gene ends were 2 bases for V and 0 bases for J; bases not matched to a gene: 2. The CDR3 spans 17 residues. CDR3 nucleotide sequence: TGCGCCAGCAGTCAAGGACAGGGGGCCGCAACTAATGAAAAACTGTTTTTT. It specifies CASSQGQGAATNEKLFF.

V gene TRBV5-1 combines with J gene TRBJ1-2, with a possible D match to TRBD1 (6 bases). The V gene's germline CDR1 is SGHRS and CDR2 YFSETQ. This CDR3 is built from 15 residues. The V end was cut by 5 bases, the J end by 4 bases, with 18 bases between. The CDR3: CASREDRAGPYGYTF. The DNA of the CDR3 is TGCGCCAGCAGAGAGGACAGAGCGGGCCCCTATGGCTACACCTTC.